The 6 T cell receptor beta chains listed next were all sequenced from one sample in a study of T cells after yellow fever vaccination. MiXCR, applied by TCRdb to the 5' RACE reads, yields one record per CDR3 protein. In the table there are about 510,000 distinct CDR3 sequences, roughly 22% of which are singletons. The sequences come from PBMCs, collected approximately 22 days after the first yellow fever vaccination. The receptors originated from a man in his late teens or twenties who received the YFV17D yellow fever vaccine.

This clonotype was counted a few times. J is TRBJ2-7 and V is TRBV7-2; 10 nucleotides match TRBD1. The CDR3 is 15 amino acids. Germline trimming cut 5 bases from V and 2 bases from J; bases unmatched to any gene: 6. Germline CDR1 reads SGHTA; CDR2 reads FQGNSA. CDR3 coding DNA: TGTGCCAGCAGCGCCCGGGACAGGGGTGCCTACGAGCAGTACTTC. Residues: CASSARDRGAYEQYF.

V is TRBV5-1 and J is TRBJ2-1; perhaps D is TRBD1 or TRBD2 (5 bases each). This CDR3 is built from 16 residues. Per germline, CDR1 SGHRS and CDR2 YFSETQ. The V and J ends lost 0 bases and 0 bases respectively, with 10 bases between them. CDR3 residues: CASSLGDRSSYNEQFF. Here the CDR3 DNA reads TGCGCCAGCAGCTTGGGGGACCGTAGCTCCTACAATGAGCAGTTCTTC. Based on the CDR3 plus reference TRBV5-1 and TRBJ2-1, the full variable domain is KAGVTQTPRYLIKTRGQQVTLSCSPISGHRSVSWYQQTPGQGLQFLFEYFSETQRNKGNFPGRFSGRQFSNSRSEMNVSTLELGDSALYLCASSLGDRSSYNEQFFGPGTRLTVL.

This clonotype was seen more than once but under ten times. The chain joins TRBV6-1 to TRBJ2-6; maybe TRBD2 (7 bases). Trimming removed 6 bases at V and 3 bases at J, with 18 bases between. This CDR3 is built from 17 residues. Germline loops: CDR1 MNHNS, CDR2 SASEGT. As DNA, the CDR3 is TGTGCCAGCAGGCCACCTGGGGGGGGCAGTGGGGCCAACGTCCTGACTTTC. Its translation: CASRPPGGGSGANVLTF.

The genes are TRBV7-9 and TRBJ2-2, with D perhaps given as TRBD1 or TRBD2 (5 bases each). Trimming removed 6 bases from V and 6 bases from J, with 14 bases in between. The CDR3 extends over 14 amino acids. The V gene's germline CDR1 is SEHNR and CDR2 FQNEAQ (reference sequence). CDR3 sequence reads: CASSLVGRAGELFF. The CDR3 coding sequence is TGTGCCAGCAGTCTGGTGGGACGCGCCGGGGAGCTGTTTTTT.

This chain uses TRBV5-1 with TRBJ1-4; 9 nucleotides align to TRBD1. Germline loops: CDR1 SGHRS, CDR2 YFSETQ. The CDR3 loop spans 14 amino acids. The V segment lost 3 bases and the J segment 8 bases; nucleotides outside the gene matches: 5. CDR3 coding DNA: TGCGCCAGCAGCTCGGGACAGGGCGCCGAAAAACTGTTTTTT. As protein: CASSSGQGAEKLFF.

This clonotype was observed a few times. This rearrangement joins TRBV11-2 to TRBJ1-5, with TRBD1 as a possible D gene (5 bases). The V gene lost 5 bases and the J gene lost 2 bases, with 13 bases spanning the gap. In germline, CDR1 is SGHAT, CDR2 FQNNGV. CDR3 length equals 15 residues. For the CDR3, the DNA is TGTGCCAGCAGCCCGATGGGAGGGGGCAATCAGCCCCAGCATTTT. It codes for CASSPMGGGNQPQHF. The full variable domain, its missing parts supplied by reference TRBV11-2 and TRBJ1-5, is EAGVAQSPRYKIIEKRQSVAFWCNPISGHATLYWYQQILGQGPKLLIQFQNNGVVDDSQLPKDRFSAERLKGVDSTLKIQPAKLEDSAVYLCASSPMGGGNQPQHFGDGTRLSIL.